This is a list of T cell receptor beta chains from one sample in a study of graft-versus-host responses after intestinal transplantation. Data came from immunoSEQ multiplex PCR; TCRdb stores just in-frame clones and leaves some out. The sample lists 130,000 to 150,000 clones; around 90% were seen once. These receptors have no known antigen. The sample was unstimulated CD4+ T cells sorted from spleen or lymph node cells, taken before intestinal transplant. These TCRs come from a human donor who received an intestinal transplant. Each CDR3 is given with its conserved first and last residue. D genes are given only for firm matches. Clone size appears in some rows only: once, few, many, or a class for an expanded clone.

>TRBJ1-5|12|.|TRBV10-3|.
TGTGCCATCAAACGGAGCAATCAGCCCCAGCATTTT
CAIKRSNQPQHF
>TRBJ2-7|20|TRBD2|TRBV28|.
TGTGCCAGCAGTTCCCCTATGCCAGGAAAAACTAGCGGCCCGCTCGACGAGCAGTACTTC
CASSSPMPGKTSGPLDEQYF
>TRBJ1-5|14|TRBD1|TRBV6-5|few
TGTGCCAGCAGTTCGACAGGGGGCAATCAGCCCCAGCATTTT
CASSSTGGNQPQHF
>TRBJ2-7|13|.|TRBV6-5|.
TGTGCCAGCAGTTACTCCGACCTCTACGAGCAGTACTTC
CASSYSDLYEQYF
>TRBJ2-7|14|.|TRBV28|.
TGTGCCAGCAGTTTATTATTTAGGATCTACGAGCAGTACTTC
CASSLLFRIYEQYF
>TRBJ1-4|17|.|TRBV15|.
TGTGCCACCAGCCCCGGCGGGCTTTGGAGACAGGATGAAAAACTGTTTTTT
CATSPGGLWRQDEKLFF
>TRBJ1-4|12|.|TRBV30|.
TGTGCCTGGAGGGTAAATAGGGAAAAACTGTTTTTT
CAWRVNREKLFF
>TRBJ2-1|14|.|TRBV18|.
TGTGCCAGCTCACGAGACCCTTCCTACAATGAGCAGTTCTTC
CASSRDPSYNEQFF
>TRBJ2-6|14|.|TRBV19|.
TGTGCCAGTAAATCGGGCTCAGGGGCCAACGTCCTGACTTTC
CASKSGSGANVLTF
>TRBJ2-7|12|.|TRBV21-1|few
TGTGCCAGCAGCAAAGGGGGCTACGAGCAGTACTTC
CASSKGGYEQYF
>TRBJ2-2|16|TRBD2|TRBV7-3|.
TGTGCCAGCAGCTTAATGGTGGCGGGAGGGCCCGGGGAGCTGTTTTTT
CASSLMVAGGPGELFF
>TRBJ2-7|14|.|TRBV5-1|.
TGCGCCAGCAGCTTGGCGGGGGGCTACTACGAGCAGTACTTC
CASSLAGGYYEQYF
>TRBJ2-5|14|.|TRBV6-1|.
TGTGCCAGCAGTGAAGAGGTAGCAGGGGAGACCCAGTACTTC
CASSEEVAGETQYF
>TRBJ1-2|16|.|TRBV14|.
TGTGCCAGCAGCCAAGTCCCCGTACTGTCAAAATATGGCTACACCTTC
CASSQVPVLSKYGYTF
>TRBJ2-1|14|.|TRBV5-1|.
TGCGCCAGCAGAGGGCAGAGCTCCTACAATGAGCAGTTCTTC
CASRGQSSYNEQFF
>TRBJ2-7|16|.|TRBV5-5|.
TGTGCCAGCAGCTTGGCCCAGGCAGGAGACGCCTACGAGCAGTACTTC
CASSLAQAGDAYEQYF
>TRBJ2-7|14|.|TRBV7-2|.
TGTGCCAGCAGCTCGACGAGAAGCTCCTACGAGCAGTACTTC
CASSSTRSSYEQYF
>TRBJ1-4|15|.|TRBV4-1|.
TGCGCCAGCAGCCCTCAAACAGGTCTTAATGAAAAACTGTTTTTT
CASSPQTGLNEKLFF
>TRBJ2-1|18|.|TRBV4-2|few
TGTGCCAGCAGCCACCCCCAAGGCGGGGTGAGCTCCTACAATGAGCAGTTCTTC
CASSHPQGGVSSYNEQFF
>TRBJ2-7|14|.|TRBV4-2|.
TGTGCCAGCAGCCAAACTGAAGGGTTCTACGAGCAGTACTTC
CASSQTEGFYEQYF
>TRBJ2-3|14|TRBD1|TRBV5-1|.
TGCGCCAGCGGACCGGGACAGAGCACAGATACGCAGTATTTT
CASGPGQSTDTQYF
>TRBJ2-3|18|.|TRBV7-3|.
TGTGCCAGCAGCTCCCCCGCGGGGGCGGGACCAAGCACAGATACGCAGTATTTT
CASSSPAGAGPSTDTQYF
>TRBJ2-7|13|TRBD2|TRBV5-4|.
TGTGCCAGCGGGACTAGCGGGCGCTACGAGCAGTACTTC
CASGTSGRYEQYF
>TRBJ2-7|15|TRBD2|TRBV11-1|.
TGTGCCAGCAGCTTAGGTAGCGGGAGCACCTACGAGCAGTACTTC
CASSLGSGSTYEQYF
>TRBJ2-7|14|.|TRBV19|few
TGTGCCAGCAAACGCAGTCTTCTTCATTACGAGCAGTACTTC
CASKRSLLHYEQYF
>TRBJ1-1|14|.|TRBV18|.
TGTGCCAGCTCACAACAAGGACAAAACACTGAAGCTTTCTTT
CASSQQGQNTEAFF
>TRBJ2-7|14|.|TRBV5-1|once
TGCGCCAGCAGCCCAGTCAGGGCGAGCTACGAGCAGTACTTC
CASSPVRASYEQYF
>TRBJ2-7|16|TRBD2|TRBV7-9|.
TGTGCCAGCAGTTCTACCTTAGCGGGAGGGGCCTACGAGCAGTACTTC
CASSSTLAGGAYEQYF
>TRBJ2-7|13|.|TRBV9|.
TGTGCCAGCAGCGTAGACGTAGTGACCGAGCAGTACTTC
CASSVDVVTEQYF
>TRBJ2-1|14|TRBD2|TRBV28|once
TGTGCCAGCCGGGGACTAGCGGGGTACAATGAGCAGTTCTTC
CASRGLAGYNEQFF
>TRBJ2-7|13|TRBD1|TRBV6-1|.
TGTGCCAGCAGTGGGACAGGGGGCTCCGAGCAGTACTTC
CASSGTGGSEQYF
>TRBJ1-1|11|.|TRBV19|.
TGTGCCAGTAGGGTCGACGCTGAAGCTTTCTTT
CASRVDAEAFF
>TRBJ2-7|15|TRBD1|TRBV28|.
TGTGCCAGCAGTTTCCCGGGACAGGGGCCCTACGAGCAGTACTTC
CASSFPGQGPYEQYF
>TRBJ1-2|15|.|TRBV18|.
TGTGCCAGCTCACCCGAAGCTCTGTCGAACTATGGCTACACCTTC
CASSPEALSNYGYTF
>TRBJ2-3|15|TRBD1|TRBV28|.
TGTGCCAGCAGTTTTGGACAGGGAACGACAGATACGCAGTATTTT
CASSFGQGTTDTQYF
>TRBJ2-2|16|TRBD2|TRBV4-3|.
TGCGCCAGCAGCCAAACCCCCGGGACTAGCGGGACAGAGCTGTTTTTT
CASSQTPGTSGTELFF
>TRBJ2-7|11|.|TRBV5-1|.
TGCGCCAGCTCGAGAGGGACCGAGCAGTACTTC
CASSRGTEQYF
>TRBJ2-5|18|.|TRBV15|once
TGTGCCACCAGCAGAGAGGATGGGTGGGTCATCCCTGGGGGGACCCAGTACTTC
CATSREDGWVIPGGTQYF
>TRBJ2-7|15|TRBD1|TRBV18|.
TGTGCCAGCTCCCATTTTAGGACAGGGGACTACGAGCAGTACTTC
CASSHFRTGDYEQYF
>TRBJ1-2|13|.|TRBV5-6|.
TGTGCCAGCAGCTTGGAGGGGGTCTATGGCTACACCTTC
CASSLEGVYGYTF
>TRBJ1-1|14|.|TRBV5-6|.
TGTGCCAGCAGCTTTGCTCAGGGGAACACTGAAGCTTTCTTT
CASSFAQGNTEAFF
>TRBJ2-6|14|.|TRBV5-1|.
TGCGCCAGCGAGGGGGTTTCAGGGGCCAACGTCCTGACTTTC
CASEGVSGANVLTF
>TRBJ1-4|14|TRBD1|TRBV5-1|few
TGCGCCAGCAGCCCCGGGACAGGAGATGAAAAACTGTTTTTT
CASSPGTGDEKLFF
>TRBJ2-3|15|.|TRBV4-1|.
TGCGCCAGCAGGGCCTCCGGTCTCTCCACAGATACGCAGTATTTT
CASRASGLSTDTQYF
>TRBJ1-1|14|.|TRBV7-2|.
TGTGCCAGCAGCTTAGTGGCCAGTAACACTGAAGCTTTCTTT
CASSLVASNTEAFF
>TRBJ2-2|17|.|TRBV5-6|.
TGTGCCAGCAGCTTGTTGAAGGGGCTAATTGACACCGGGGAGCTGTTTTTT
CASSLLKGLIDTGELFF